This T cell receptor beta chain stems from a study of CD8+ T cells in alopecia areata. Turning to the study itself: For 6 to 18 months, tofacitinib was taken, and 6 months off drug followed. Study-level results: Scalp specimens additionally yield sequences from normal skin's resident alphabeta T cells. Scalp clonality decreased significantly with tofacitinib, and so did expanded CD8+ clones among the top 100.

The treatment: oral pan-JAK inhibitor, 5-10 mg twice daily. Details on this clone: The antigen is undetermined.

Germline CDR1 and CDR2: LNHDA and SQIVND (reference sequence). The length of the CDR3 is 15 residues. RNA was isolated and reverse transcribed to cDNA, the sequencing template. Clones were sequenced by immunoSEQ multiplex PCR, and TCRdb holds only the in-frame ones, with some missing. Of about 210,000 clones in the sample, around two fifths were seen once. This chain links TRBV19 with TRBJ2-5; 7 bases line up with TRBD2. The DNA end is more similar to TRBJ2-7, so the J call may be wrong. The source was CD4+ T cells sorted from blood, collected at approximately week 30, from a patient treated with tofacitinib. The receptor's source is a human donor with alopecia areata. The CDR3 DNA is TGTGCCAGTCGAACCGCTATGGCGGGAGCCTACGAGCAGTACTTC. This translates into CASRTAMAGAYEQYF.